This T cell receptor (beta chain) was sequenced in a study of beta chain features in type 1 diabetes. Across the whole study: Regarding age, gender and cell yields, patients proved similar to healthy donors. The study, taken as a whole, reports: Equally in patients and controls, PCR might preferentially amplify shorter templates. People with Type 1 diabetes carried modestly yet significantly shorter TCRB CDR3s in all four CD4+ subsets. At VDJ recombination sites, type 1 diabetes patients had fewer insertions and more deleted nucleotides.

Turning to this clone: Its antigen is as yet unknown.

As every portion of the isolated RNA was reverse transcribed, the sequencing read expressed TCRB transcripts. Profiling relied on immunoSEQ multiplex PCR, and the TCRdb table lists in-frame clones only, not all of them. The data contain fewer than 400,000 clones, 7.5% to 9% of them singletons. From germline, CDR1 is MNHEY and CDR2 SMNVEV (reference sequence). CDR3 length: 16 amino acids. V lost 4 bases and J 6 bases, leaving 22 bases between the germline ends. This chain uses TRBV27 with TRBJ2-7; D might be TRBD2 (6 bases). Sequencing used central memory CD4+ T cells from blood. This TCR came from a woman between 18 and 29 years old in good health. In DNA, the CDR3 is TGTGCCAGCAGTTCAACTCAGGCGGGGCGCATAGGCGAGCAGTACTTC. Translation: CASSSTQAGRIGEQYF.